Following are 9 T cell receptor beta chains from one sample sequenced in a study of cytomegalovirus exposure and HLA in healthy donors (dated 2017 in TCRdb). Libraries came from the immunoSEQ multiplex PCR assay. For the multiplex PCR, a mixture combining 60 forward primers for TCR Vbeta segments and 13 reverse primers for TCR Jbeta segments was used. Not all clones reach the TCRdb copy of this immuneACCESS table, which keeps in-frame sequences only. Checked studies attribute under half of the gap to unresolved V genes and leave the rest unexplained. The table for this sample lists some 180,000 clones; 70% to 80% of them were counted only once. About 2.9% of the sample comes from the top ten. The sequenced sample was PBMCs. These receptors were collected from a male donor in good health and CMV-seronegative.

DNA of the CDR3: TGTGCCAGCAGTTACAGGGGTACCGGGGAGCTGTTTTTT. This gives the protein CASSYRGTGELFF. The chain is built from TRBV6-5 and TRBJ2-2; D perhaps matches TRBD1 (5 bases). V lost 2 bases to trimming and J lost 5 bases, with 6 bases between them. Germline V CDR1 and CDR2: MNHEY, SVGAGI. The CDR3 is made up of 13 amino acids.

The V and J genes are TRBV7-9 and TRBJ1-5, with 8 bases aligning to TRBD1. The V gene end was trimmed by 5 bases and the J gene end by 9 bases; junction bases not matched to a gene: 12. In germline, CDR1 is SEHNR, CDR2 FQNEAQ (reference sequence). The CDR3 runs to 15 residues. The CDR3 DNA is TGTGCCAGCAGCCCGATAGACAGGGGCGTGCTGCCCCAGCATTTT. Translated: CASSPIDRGVLPQHF.

The rearrangement links TRBV6-5 to TRBJ1-5; 10 nucleotides align to TRBD1. The germline V gene has CDR1 MNHEY and CDR2 SVGAGI. The V and J ends lost 4 bases and 4 bases, in that order; junction bases with no gene match: 4. The CDR3 is 15 residues long. DNA of the CDR3: TGTGCCAGCAGTTGGGACAGGGGACCTAATCAGCCCCAGCATTTT. This sequence encodes CASSWDRGPNQPQHF.

The V call is TRBV6-5, the J call TRBJ2-3; TRBD1 aligns across 8 bases. Looked up from germline, CDR1 is MNHEY and CDR2 is SVGAGI. Germline trimming cut 8 bases from V and 1 base from J; bases unmatched to any gene: 8. CDR3 length: 15 residues. The chain's CDR3 is CASALQGVGTDTQYF. The CDR3 DNA reads as TGTGCCAGCGCCCTACAGGGGGTAGGCACAGATACGCAGTATTTT.

The gene calls are TRBV4-1 and TRBJ1-1, with 11 bases that match TRBD1. J lost 2 bases, V lost 4 bases, and 3 bases had no gene match. This CDR3 region has 15 residues. Germline V gives CDR1 MGHRA, CDR2 YSYEKL. Here the CDR3 DNA reads TGCGCCAGCAGCCTCGGACAGGGGGCTAACACTGAAGCTTTCTTT. This sequence encodes CASSLGQGANTEAFF.

V usage is TRBV16 and J usage is TRBJ2-7; possibly TRBD2 for D (6 bases). Trimming took 7 bases from V and 0 from J, leaving 13 bases between them. This CDR3 region has 14 residues. Germline assignment: CDR1 KGHSY and CDR2 FQNENV. The CDR3 loop is CASTDAGSSYEQYF. The DNA for the CDR3 is TGTGCCAGCACCGACGCCGGGAGCTCCTACGAGCAGTACTTC.

With respect to this clone: Other DNA sequences in this sample translate to the same CDR3. CDR3 amino acids: CAWSVAGGQPQHF. The DNA for the CDR3 is TGTGCCTGGAGTGTGGCAGGGGGTCAGCCCCAGCATTTT. The chain employs TRBV30 and TRBJ1-5; 7 bases fit TRBD1. CDR1 and CDR2 from the germline V gene are GTSNPN and SVGIG (reference sequence). V shed 0 bases and J 6 bases; nucleotides not matched to a gene: 2. The CDR3 runs to 13 residues.

This clone was seen a single time. The V gene is TRBV7-9, the J gene TRBJ2-1, with a weak D call TRBD1 (6 bases). Trimming removed 6 bases at V and 5 bases at J, with 17 bases between. This CDR3 has 15 residues. CDR1 and CDR2 from the germline V gene are SEHNR and FQNEAQ (reference sequence). The CDR3 nucleotides are TGTGCCAGCAGACTTAGTGGACAGATTAACAATGAGCAGTTCTTC. Translating gives CASRLSGQINNEQFF. Using reference TRBV7-9 and TRBJ2-1 for the parts outside the CDR3, the full variable domain is DTGVSQNPRHKITKRGQNVTFRCDPISEHNRLYWYRQTLGQGPEFLTYFQNEAQLEKSRLLSDRFSAERPKGSFSTLEIQRTEQGDSAMYLCASRLSGQINNEQFFGPGTRLTVL.

This chain uses TRBV28 with TRBJ2-3, with D possibly matching TRBD2 (5 bases). CDR1 and CDR2 (germline): MDHEN, SYDVKM. The CDR3 is made up of 17 amino acids. V dropped 5 bases and J dropped 5 bases, with 23 bases sitting between them. This CDR3 reads CASSRTGIVKAEDTQYF. CDR3 in DNA: TGTGCCAGCAGTCGTACCGGGATTGTTAAGGCTGAAGATACGCAGTATTTT. Full variable domain (outside the CDR3, taken from reference TRBV28 and TRBJ2-3): DVKVTQSSRYLVKRTGEKVFLECVQDMDHENMFWYRQDPGLGLRLIYFSYDVKMKEKGDIPEGYSVSREKKERFSLILESASTNQTSMYLCASSRTGIVKAEDTQYFGPGTRLTVL.